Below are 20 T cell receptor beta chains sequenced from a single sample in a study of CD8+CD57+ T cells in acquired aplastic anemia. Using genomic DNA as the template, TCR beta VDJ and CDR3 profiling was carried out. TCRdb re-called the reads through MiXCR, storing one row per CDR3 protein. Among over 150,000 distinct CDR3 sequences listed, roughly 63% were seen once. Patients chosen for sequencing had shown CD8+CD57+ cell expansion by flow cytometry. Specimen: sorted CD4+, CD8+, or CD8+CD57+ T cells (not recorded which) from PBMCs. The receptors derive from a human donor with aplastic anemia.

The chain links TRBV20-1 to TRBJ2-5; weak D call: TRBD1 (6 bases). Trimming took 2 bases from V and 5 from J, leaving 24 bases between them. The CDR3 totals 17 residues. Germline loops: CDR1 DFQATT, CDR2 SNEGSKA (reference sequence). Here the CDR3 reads CSARHFQDRTYNETQYF. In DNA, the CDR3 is TGCAGTGCTAGACATTTTCAGGACAGAACCTACAATGAGACCCAGTACTTC.

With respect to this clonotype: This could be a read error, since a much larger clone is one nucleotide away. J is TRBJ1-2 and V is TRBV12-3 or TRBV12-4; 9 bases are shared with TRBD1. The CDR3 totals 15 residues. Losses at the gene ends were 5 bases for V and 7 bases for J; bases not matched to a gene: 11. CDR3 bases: TGTGCCAGCAGTCTGGGACAGGGTATTCGGTGTGGCTACACCTTC. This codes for CASSLGQGIRCGYTF.

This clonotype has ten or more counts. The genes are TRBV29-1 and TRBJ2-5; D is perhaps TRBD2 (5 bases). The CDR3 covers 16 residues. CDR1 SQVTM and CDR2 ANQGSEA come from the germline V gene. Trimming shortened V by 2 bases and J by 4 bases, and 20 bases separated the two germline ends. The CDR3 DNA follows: TGCAGCGTTGAACTTATGCGAGAGGGTTGGGGAGAGACCCAGTACTTC. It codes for CSVELMREGWGETQYF.

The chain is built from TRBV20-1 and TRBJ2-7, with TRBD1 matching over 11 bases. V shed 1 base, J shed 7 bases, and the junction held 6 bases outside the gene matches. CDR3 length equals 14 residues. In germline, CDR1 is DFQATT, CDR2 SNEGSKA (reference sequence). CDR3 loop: CSARGDRGNEEQYF. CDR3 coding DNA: TGCAGTGCTAGAGGGGACAGGGGGAATGAAGAGCAGTACTTC.

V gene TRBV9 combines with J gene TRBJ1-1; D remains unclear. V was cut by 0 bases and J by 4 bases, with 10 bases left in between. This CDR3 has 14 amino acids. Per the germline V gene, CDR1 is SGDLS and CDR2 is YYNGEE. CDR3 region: CASSVGEVGTEAFF. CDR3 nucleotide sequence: TGTGCCAGCAGCGTAGGGGAAGTTGGCACTGAAGCTTTCTTT.

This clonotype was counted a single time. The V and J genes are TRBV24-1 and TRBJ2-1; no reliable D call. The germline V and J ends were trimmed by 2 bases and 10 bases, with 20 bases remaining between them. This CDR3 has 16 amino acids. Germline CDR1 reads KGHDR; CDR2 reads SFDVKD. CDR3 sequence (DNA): TGTGCCACCAGTGATTCGACGAAGTGGGCACTTGAGGAGCAGTTCTTC. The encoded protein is CATSDSTKWALEEQFF.

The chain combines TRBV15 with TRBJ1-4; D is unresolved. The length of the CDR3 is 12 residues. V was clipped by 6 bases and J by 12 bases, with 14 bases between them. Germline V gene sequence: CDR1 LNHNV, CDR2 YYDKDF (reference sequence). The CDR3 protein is CATRSVGRELFF. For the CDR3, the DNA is TGTGCCACCAGGTCGGTTGGGCGTGAACTGTTTTTT.

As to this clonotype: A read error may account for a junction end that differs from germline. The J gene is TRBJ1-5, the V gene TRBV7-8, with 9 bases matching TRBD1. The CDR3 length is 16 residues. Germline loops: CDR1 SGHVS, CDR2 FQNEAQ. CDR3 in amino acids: CASSLDRGQGKGPQHF. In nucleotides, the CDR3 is TGTGCAAGCAGCTTAGATCGGGGACAGGGAAAAGGGCCCCAGCATTTT. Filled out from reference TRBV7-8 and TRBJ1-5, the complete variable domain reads GAGVSQSPRYKVAKRGQDVALRCDPISGHVSLFWYQQALGQGPEFLTYFQNEAQLDKSGLPSDRFFAERPEGSVSTLKIQRTQQEDSAVYLCASSLDRGQGKGPQHFGDGTRLSIL.

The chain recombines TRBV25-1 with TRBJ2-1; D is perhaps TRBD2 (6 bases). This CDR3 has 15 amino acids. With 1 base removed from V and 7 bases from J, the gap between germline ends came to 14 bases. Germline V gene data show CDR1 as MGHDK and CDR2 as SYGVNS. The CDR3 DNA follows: TGTGCCAGCAGTGAATGGGGGGAGATGGGGAATGAGCAGTTCTTC. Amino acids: CASSEWGEMGNEQFF.

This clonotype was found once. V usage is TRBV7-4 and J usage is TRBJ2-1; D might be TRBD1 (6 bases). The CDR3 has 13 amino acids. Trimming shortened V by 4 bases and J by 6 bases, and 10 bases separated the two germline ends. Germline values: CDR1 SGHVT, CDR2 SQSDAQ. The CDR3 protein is CASSSQTGNEQFF. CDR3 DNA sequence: TGTGCCAGCAGCTCCCAGACAGGCAATGAGCAGTTCTTC.

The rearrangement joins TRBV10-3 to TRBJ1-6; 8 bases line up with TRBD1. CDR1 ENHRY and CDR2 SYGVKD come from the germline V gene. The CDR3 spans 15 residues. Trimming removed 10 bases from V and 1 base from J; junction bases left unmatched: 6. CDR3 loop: CATNRGASYNSPLHF. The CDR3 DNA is TGTGCCACCAACAGGGGGGCATCCTATAATTCACCCCTCCACTTT.

The CDR3 nucleotides are TGCAGTGCTAGAGATGGGCAGGGGAATTCACCCCTCCACTTT. It translates to CSARDGQGNSPLHF. The chain links TRBV20-1 to TRBJ1-6, with a tentative D call TRBD1 (6 bases). The germline CDR1 and CDR2 sequences are DFQATT and SNEGSKA (reference sequence). The CDR3 extends over 14 amino acids. Trimming cost V 0 bases and J 7 bases, with 10 bases left between them.

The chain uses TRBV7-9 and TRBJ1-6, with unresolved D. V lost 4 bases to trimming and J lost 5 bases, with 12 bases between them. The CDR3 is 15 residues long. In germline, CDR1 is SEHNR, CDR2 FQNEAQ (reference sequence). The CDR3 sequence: CASSWAGSNNSPLHF. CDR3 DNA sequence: TGTGCCAGCAGCTGGGCGGGGTCTAATAATTCACCCCTCCACTTT.

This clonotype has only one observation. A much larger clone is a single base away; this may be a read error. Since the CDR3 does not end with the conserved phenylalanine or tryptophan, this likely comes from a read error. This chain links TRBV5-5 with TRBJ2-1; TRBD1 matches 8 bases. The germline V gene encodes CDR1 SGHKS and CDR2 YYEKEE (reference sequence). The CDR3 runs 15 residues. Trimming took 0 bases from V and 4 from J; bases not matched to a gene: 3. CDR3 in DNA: TGTGCCAGCAGCTTGGGGACAGGGCTTTACAATGAGCAGTTCCTC. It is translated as CASSLGTGLYNEQFL.

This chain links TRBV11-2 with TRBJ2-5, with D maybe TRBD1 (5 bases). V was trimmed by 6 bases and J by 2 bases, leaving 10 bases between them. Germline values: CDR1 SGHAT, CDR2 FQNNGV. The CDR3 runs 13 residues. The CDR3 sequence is CASSRQLQETQYF. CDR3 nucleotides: TGTGCCAGCAGTCGACAGCTACAAGAGACCCAGTACTTC.

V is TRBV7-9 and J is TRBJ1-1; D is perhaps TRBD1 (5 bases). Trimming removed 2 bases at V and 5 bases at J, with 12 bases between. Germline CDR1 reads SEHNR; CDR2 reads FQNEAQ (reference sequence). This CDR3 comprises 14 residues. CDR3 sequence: CASSLTWGDTEAFF. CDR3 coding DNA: TGTGCCAGCAGCTTAACGTGGGGGGATACTGAAGCTTTCTTT.

CDR3 amino acids: CSARIGNQPQHF. CDR3 in DNA: TGCAGTGCTAGAATTGGCAATCAGCCCCAGCATTTT. The rearrangement joins TRBV20-1 to TRBJ1-5, with D unclear. Germline-derived CDR1 and CDR2 are DFQATT and SNEGSKA (reference sequence). Trimming cost V 2 bases and J 2 bases, with 4 bases left between them. This CDR3 has 12 amino acids.

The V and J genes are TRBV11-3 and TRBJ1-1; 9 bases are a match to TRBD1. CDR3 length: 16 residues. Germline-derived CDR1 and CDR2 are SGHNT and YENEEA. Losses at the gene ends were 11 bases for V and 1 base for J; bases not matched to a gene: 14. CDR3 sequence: CAPDQAEGQGNTEAFF. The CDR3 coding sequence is TGTGCCCCCGATCAAGCGGAGGGACAGGGGAACACTGAAGCTTTCTTT.

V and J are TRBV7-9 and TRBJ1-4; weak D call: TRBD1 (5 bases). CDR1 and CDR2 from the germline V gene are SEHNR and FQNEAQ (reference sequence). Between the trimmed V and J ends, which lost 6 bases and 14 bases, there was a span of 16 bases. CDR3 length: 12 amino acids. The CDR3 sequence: CASSHTGRILFF. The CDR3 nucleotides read TGTGCCAGCAGTCATACGGGACGGATTCTGTTTTTT.

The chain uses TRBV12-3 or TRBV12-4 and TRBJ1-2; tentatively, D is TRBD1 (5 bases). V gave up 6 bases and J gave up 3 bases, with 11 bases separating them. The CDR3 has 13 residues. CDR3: CASSIDRDYGYTF. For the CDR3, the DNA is TGTGCCAGCAGCATTGACAGAGACTATGGCTACACCTTC.